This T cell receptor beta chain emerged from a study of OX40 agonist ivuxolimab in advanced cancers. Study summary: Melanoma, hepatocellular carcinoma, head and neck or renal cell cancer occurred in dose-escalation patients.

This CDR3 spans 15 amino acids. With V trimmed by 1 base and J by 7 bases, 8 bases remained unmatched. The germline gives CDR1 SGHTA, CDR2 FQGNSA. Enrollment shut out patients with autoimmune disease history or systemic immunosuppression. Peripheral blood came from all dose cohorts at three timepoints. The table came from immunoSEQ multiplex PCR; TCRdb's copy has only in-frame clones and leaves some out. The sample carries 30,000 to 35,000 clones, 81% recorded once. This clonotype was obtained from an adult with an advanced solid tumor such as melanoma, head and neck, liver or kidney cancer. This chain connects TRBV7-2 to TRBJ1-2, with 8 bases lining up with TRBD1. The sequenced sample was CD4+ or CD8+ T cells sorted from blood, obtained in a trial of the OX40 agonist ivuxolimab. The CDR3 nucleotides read TGTGCCAGCAGCTTAGATACAGGGGGGGGTTTTGGCTACACCTTC. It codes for CASSLDTGGGFGYTF.